The 8 T cell receptor beta chains listed next were all sequenced from one sample in a study of shared clonotypes between healthy human individuals. TCRdb keeps only in-frame clones here, not all; method: immunoSEQ multiplex PCR. Found here are almost 750,000 clones, 72% of them singletons; the top ten hold 1.8%. Material for sequencing was memory CD4+ T cells sorted from blood. Specified subset: CD45RA-negative fraction. These receptors were collected from a woman aged 25 to 39 in good health.

About this clone: In the same sample, other DNA sequences code for this CDR3. Here the CDR3 DNA reads TGTGCCAGCAGCTTAGCAGGGGGCGGGGAGACCCAGTACTTC. It encodes CASSLAGGGETQYF. The chain is built from TRBV7-7 and TRBJ2-5; 7 bases are a match to TRBD1. In germline, CDR1 is SSHAT, CDR2 FNYEAQ (reference sequence). The CDR3 covers 14 residues. With V trimmed by 0 bases and J by 5 bases, 3 bases remained unmatched.

DNA for the CDR3: TGTGCCAGCAGCTTAGAGGTCCAGAGCTCTGGAAACACCATATATTTT. Protein: CASSLEVQSSGNTIYF. V is TRBV7-9 and J is TRBJ1-3; D not resolved. Between the trimmed V and J ends, which lost 1 base and 0 bases, there was a span of 10 bases. The germline gives CDR1 SEHNR, CDR2 FQNEAQ (reference sequence). CDR3 size: 16 residues. Variable domain in full (rest from reference TRBV7-9 and TRBJ1-3): DTGVSQNPRHKITKRGQNVTFRCDPISEHNRLYWYRQTLGQGPEFLTYFQNEAQLEKSRLLSDRFSAERPKGSFSTLEIQRTEQGDSAMYLCASSLEVQSSGNTIYFGEGSWLTVV.

In regard to this clone: A read error may produce the germline difference seen at one junction end. The chain uses TRBV28 and TRBJ2-7, with no clear D. Germline lookup yields CDR1 MDHEN and CDR2 SYDVKM. This CDR3 has 15 residues. Here the CDR3 DNA reads TGTGCCAGCAGTTCTGGGTCAGGATCCTCCCACGAGCAGTACTTC. Translating gives CASSSGSGSSHEQYF.

This clone occurred a few times. V gene TRBV5-4 combines with J gene TRBJ1-2; 10 bases align to TRBD1. Trimming took 4 bases from V and 2 from J; bases not matched to a gene: 5. The CDR3 has 15 residues. In germline, CDR1 is SGHNT, CDR2 YYREEE (reference sequence). In nucleotides, the CDR3 is TGTGCCAGCAGCGAGTGGGACAGGGGAAACTATGGCTACACCTTC. This translates into CASSEWDRGNYGYTF.

The rearrangement joins TRBV27 to TRBJ1-5; D is undetermined. The V end was cut by 1 base, the J end by 5 bases, with 12 bases between. Germline lookup yields CDR1 MNHEY and CDR2 SMNVEV (reference sequence). CDR3 size: 15 residues. The DNA for the CDR3 is TGTGCCAGCAGTTTATTTTCGGACGGTGATCAGCCCCAGCATTTT. Its translation is CASSLFSDGDQPQHF.

The chain is built from TRBV5-1 and TRBJ2-2, with 12 bases matching TRBD2. The germline V gene encodes CDR1 SGHRS and CDR2 YFSETQ. Germline trimming cut 7 bases from V and 5 bases from J; bases unmatched to any gene: 9. CDR3 length: 16 residues. CDR3 nucleotide sequence: TGCGCCAGCCAGAGACCTAGCGGGAGGGGGACCGGGGAGCTGTTTTTT. Translated: CASQRPSGRGTGELFF.

V is TRBV27 and J is TRBJ1-2, with a possible D match to TRBD1 (6 bases). The germline V and J ends were trimmed by 2 bases and 8 bases, with 9 bases remaining between them. CDR1 is MNHEY, CDR2 SMNVEV, per germline (reference sequence). This CDR3 has 12 amino acids. CDR3 loop: CASSLQGIGYTF. DNA of the CDR3: TGTGCCAGCAGTTTACAGGGGATAGGCTACACCTTC.

The CDR3 sequence is CASSQGQTNTEAFF. The DNA of the CDR3 is TGTGCCAGCTCCCAAGGACAGACGAACACTGAAGCTTTCTTT. The rearrangement joins TRBV18 to TRBJ1-1; possibly TRBD1 for D (6 bases). CDR3 length: 14 amino acids. Germline V gene data show CDR1 as KGHSH and CDR2 as LQKENI. V lost 6 bases to trimming and J lost 1 base, with 12 bases between them.